This passage covers 28 T cell receptor beta chains from one sample sequenced in a study of cytomegalovirus exposure and HLA in healthy donors. PCR employed 60 Vbeta and 13 Jbeta primers. The protocol was immunoSEQ multiplex PCR, while the TCRdb copy is restricted to in-frame clones and leaves out a portion. The table lists 85,000 to 120,000 clones, 65% to 80% of them singletons. The material sequenced was PBMCs. All receptors come from a woman between 50 and 59 years old in good health and CMV-seropositive.

This clone appeared once. This chain links TRBV6-5 with TRBJ1-3; weak D call: TRBD1 (6 bases). Trimming took off 6 bases at V and 3 bases at J, with 12 bases between the two ends. Germline CDR1 and CDR2: MNHEY and SVGAGI. CDR3 length equals 14 residues. CDR3: CASRKAGVGNTIYF. The CDR3, as DNA: TGTGCCAGCAGAAAGGCAGGGGTTGGAAACACCATATATTTT.

This chain connects TRBV6-6 to TRBJ2-1; D might be TRBD1 (5 bases). Trimming removed 3 bases from V and 6 bases from J, with 15 bases in between. CDR1 is MNHNY, CDR2 SVGAGI, per germline (reference sequence). The CDR3 length is 15 residues. CDR3 in DNA: TGTGCCAGCAGTTATAGGGCCTCGCAGGGCAATGAGCAGTTCTTC. It yields the protein CASSYRASQGNEQFF.

This rearrangement joins TRBV4-2 to TRBJ2-1; 8 bases agree with TRBD2. The CDR3 is made up of 16 amino acids. The germline CDR1 and CDR2 sequences are LGHNA and YNFKEQ. Germline trimming cut 0 bases from V and 5 bases from J; bases unmatched to any gene: 6. This CDR3 is CASSQDAGGADNEQFF. The CDR3 coding sequence is TGTGCCAGCAGCCAAGACGCCGGGGGGGCGGACAATGAGCAGTTCTTC.

The gene calls are TRBV28 and TRBJ2-5; D may be TRBD1 (7 bases). The tail of the sequence fits TRBJ2-7 better, so the J call may be wrong. CDR1 is MDHEN and CDR2 is SYDVKM in the germline V gene. This CDR3 comprises 14 residues. Written as DNA, the CDR3 is TGTGCCACCGGGAGTAGTCAGGGGGGCTACGAGCAGTACTTC. Amino acid sequence: CATGSSQGGYEQYF.

The chain is built from TRBV6-5 and TRBJ2-6; D possibly corresponds to TRBD2 (5 bases). CDR1 and CDR2 from the germline V gene are MNHEY and SVGAGI. CDR3 length: 15 residues. Trimming stripped 7 bases from V and 1 base from J, with 11 bases between. The CDR3 DNA is TGTGCCAGCACGAGGGATGGGTCTGGGGCCAACGTCCTGACTTTC. Its translation is CASTRDGSGANVLTF.

The gene calls are TRBV19 and TRBJ1-2; 7 bases agree with TRBD1. The germline gives CDR1 LNHDA, CDR2 SQIVND (reference sequence). This CDR3 spans 16 amino acids. Trimming at V came to 3 bases and at J to 5 bases, leaving 12 bases not matched to a gene. CDR3 DNA: TGTGCCAGTAGTATTGTAGGGGGCCTCGAGATTTATGGCTACACCTTC. Its protein product is CASSIVGGLEIYGYTF.

V and J are TRBV19 and TRBJ1-5; a weak D match, TRBD1 (6 bases). V lost 7 bases to trimming and J lost 3 bases, with 19 bases between them. Germline-derived CDR1 and CDR2 are LNHDA and SQIVND (reference sequence). The CDR3 has 16 residues. In nucleotides, the CDR3 is TGTGCCAGTACCGAGCGAGTGGGGGGGCACAATCAGCCCCAGCATTTT. Encoded protein: CASTERVGGHNQPQHF.

V is TRBV7-2 and J is TRBJ2-5, with a possible D match to TRBD1 (6 bases). From germline, CDR1 is SGHTA and CDR2 FQGNSA. Trimming stripped 5 bases from V and 6 bases from J, with 16 bases between. The CDR3 covers 14 residues. CDR3 in amino acids: CASSGVWDTKTQYF. In DNA form, the CDR3 reads TGTGCCAGCAGCGGGGTATGGGACACAAAGACCCAGTACTTC. Full variable domain (outside the CDR3, taken from reference TRBV7-2 and TRBJ2-5): GAGVSQSPSNKVTEKGKDVELRCDPISGHTALYWYRQSLGQGLEFLIYFQGNSAPDKSGLPSDRFSAERTGGSVSTLTIQRTQQEDSAVYLCASSGVWDTKTQYFGPGTRLLVL.

The CDR3 nucleotides read TGTGCCTGGAGGACAGGGGGAACAATTATGTCTGGCTACACCTTC. It codes for CAWRTGGTIMSGYTF. This chain links TRBV30 with TRBJ1-2; TRBD1 matches at 9 bases. V lost 3 bases to trimming and J lost 7 bases; unmatched junction nucleotides: 12. The germline CDR1 and CDR2 sequences are GTSNPN and SVGIG (reference sequence). This CDR3 comprises 15 residues.

This chain uses TRBV4-1 with TRBJ2-1; D is possibly TRBD1 (5 bases). Trimming shortened V by 3 bases and J by 2 bases, and 11 bases separated the two germline ends. The V gene's germline CDR1 is MGHRA and CDR2 YSYEKL. The CDR3 totals 15 residues. The CDR3 sequence: CASSHTGQAYNEQFF. Here the CDR3 DNA reads TGCGCCAGCAGCCATACAGGTCAAGCCTACAATGAGCAGTTCTTC.

This chain uses TRBV9 with TRBJ2-3; the D gene is possibly TRBD2 (6 bases). The V end was cut by 2 bases, the J end by 1 base, with 11 bases between. This CDR3 has 15 amino acids. CDR1 is SGDLS and CDR2 is YYNGEE in the germline V gene. The CDR3 DNA sequence: TGTGCCAGCAGCGTCGGCGGGGCTCGCACAGATACGCAGTATTTT. This translates into CASSVGGARTDTQYF.

This clone appeared once. V gene TRBV9 combines with J gene TRBJ1-1; no reliable D call. The V and J ends lost 0 bases and 0 bases respectively, with 6 bases between them. Looked up from germline, CDR1 is SGDLS and CDR2 is YYNGEE. This CDR3 contains 14 residues. The CDR3 bases are TGTGCCAGCAGCGTAGGCAGGCTGAACACTGAAGCTTTCTTT. Amino acid sequence: CASSVGRLNTEAFF.

The V gene is TRBV7-9, the J gene TRBJ2-3; 9 bases fit TRBD1. The CDR3 length is 16 residues. Trimming cost V 5 bases and J 4 bases; bases outside gene matches: 10. Germline CDR1 reads SEHNR; CDR2 reads FQNEAQ (reference sequence). The CDR3 is CASSLMGTGWADTQYF. DNA of the CDR3: TGTGCCAGCAGCCTTATGGGGACAGGGTGGGCAGATACGCAGTATTTT.

On this clone itself: Other DNA variants within this sample encode the same CDR3. The V and J genes are TRBV7-2 and TRBJ1-6; 8 bases agree with TRBD1. The ends lost 4 bases at V and 3 bases at J; junction bases unmatched: 8. CDR3 length: 17 amino acids. Germline CDR1 is SGHTA and CDR2 is FQGNSA. The CDR3 DNA follows: TGTGCCAGCAGCTCAGGTAGCGGACAGGGCTATAATTCACCCCTCCACTTT. Protein sequence: CASSSGSGQGYNSPLHF.

This chain links TRBV5-4 with TRBJ2-7, with TRBD2 matching 10 bases. The V gene end was trimmed by 6 bases and the J gene end by 2 bases; junction bases not matched to a gene: 2. CDR1 SGHNT and CDR2 YYREEE come from the germline V gene (reference sequence). The CDR3 extends over 13 amino acids. CDR3 loop: CASMLAGAYEQYF. The CDR3 nucleotides read TGTGCCAGCATGCTAGCGGGGGCCTACGAGCAGTACTTC.

The V call is TRBV30, the J call TRBJ1-4; D is perhaps TRBD1 (6 bases). This CDR3 is built from 13 residues. Germline V lookup: CDR1 GTSNPN, CDR2 SVGIG (reference sequence). V shed 7 bases and J shed 7 bases, with 16 bases lying between them. The CDR3 DNA is TGTGCCTCATCTGCGAGGGGGGGTGAAAAACTGTTTTTT. This encodes CASSARGGEKLFF.

This chain links TRBV28 with TRBJ2-1, with TRBD2 matching over 11 bases. The CDR3 consists of 15 residues. In germline, CDR1 is MDHEN, CDR2 SYDVKM. Unmatched junction bases numbered 8, after V lost 6 bases and J lost 7 bases. The CDR3 nucleotides read TGTGCCAGCAGCCAACTAGCGGGGGTGCGGAATGAGCAGTTCTTC. Translated, it gives CASSQLAGVRNEQFF.

V gene TRBV7-9 combines with J gene TRBJ1-2; 11 bases align to TRBD1. Trimming removed 8 bases from V and 3 bases from J; junction bases left unmatched: 5. Germline V lookup: CDR1 SEHNR, CDR2 FQNEAQ (reference sequence). The length of the CDR3 is 14 residues. In DNA, the CDR3 is TGTGCCAGCGTATGGGGACAGGGGGACTATGGCTACACCTTC. Residues: CASVWGQGDYGYTF.

This clone was detected once. The chain joins TRBV28 to TRBJ1-1, with D possibly TRBD1 on 6 matching bases. Trimming took 7 bases from V and 4 from J, leaving 13 bases between them. The CDR3 is 13 residues long. Germline CDR1 is MDHEN and CDR2 is SYDVKM. CDR3 sequence reads: CASIWVRGTEAFF. CDR3 sequence (DNA): TGTGCCAGCATCTGGGTCAGGGGCACTGAAGCTTTCTTT.

CDR3 nucleotides: TGTGCCTGGAGTCCTGGGGCCTTGCCCTTGAACACTGAAGCTTTCTTT. The encoded protein is CAWSPGALPLNTEAFF. The V and J genes are TRBV30 and TRBJ1-1; TRBD1 is a possible D gene (5 bases). V dropped 2 bases and J dropped 0 bases, with 16 bases sitting between them. Germline V gives CDR1 GTSNPN, CDR2 SVGIG (reference sequence). The CDR3 length is 16 residues.

The chain has TRBV25-1 and TRBJ1-6, with D tentatively TRBD1 (6 bases). Per germline, CDR1 MGHDK and CDR2 SYGVNS. V was clipped by 6 bases and J by 5 bases, with 14 bases between them. The CDR3 is 15 amino acids. The CDR3 region has the DNA TGTGCCAGCAGAAAGGAGACAGGTGATAATTCACCCCTCCACTTT. Protein sequence: CASRKETGDNSPLHF.

The chain is built from TRBV28 and TRBJ2-3; 9 bases are shared with TRBD2. CDR1 and CDR2 (germline): MDHEN, SYDVKM. This CDR3 has 13 residues. The CDR3 DNA follows: TGTGCTCTGGGCGGGGGGGCCGTAGATACGCAGTATTTT. It translates to CALGGGAVDTQYF.

The rearrangement links TRBV30 to TRBJ2-5; 10 bases are shared with TRBD1. CDR1 and CDR2 from the germline V gene are GTSNPN and SVGIG (reference sequence). The CDR3 is made up of 18 amino acids. The junction had 15 bases not matched to a gene; V was cut back by 0 bases and J by 5 bases. CDR3 residues: CAWSVGGTGVFRRETQYF. In DNA, the CDR3 is TGTGCCTGGAGTGTGGGTGGGACAGGGGTCTTCCGGCGGGAGACCCAGTACTTC.

The chain recombines TRBV7-2 with TRBJ2-1, with 7 nucleotides matching TRBD1. The CDR3 consists of 12 residues. The ends lost 5 bases at V and 9 bases at J; junction bases unmatched: 4. Looked up from germline, CDR1 is SGHTA and CDR2 is FQGNSA. CDR3 nucleotides: TGTGCCAGCAGCAAACAGGGGCTTGAGCAGTTCTTC. It specifies CASSKQGLEQFF.

The V call is TRBV5-1, the J call TRBJ2-7, with 11 bases fitting TRBD1. CDR1 is SGHRS and CDR2 is YFSETQ in the germline V gene. The CDR3 covers 16 residues. The V gene end was trimmed by 4 bases and the J gene end by 3 bases; junction bases not matched to a gene: 9. The CDR3 DNA sequence: TGCGCCAGCAGCCCAGGGACAGGGGGTAACCTCTACGAGCAGTACTTC. Translation: CASSPGTGGNLYEQYF.

The gene calls are TRBV5-4 and TRBJ1-3; D might be TRBD1 (5 bases). The CDR3 is 14 residues long. Trimming cost V 3 bases and J 0 bases, with 7 bases left between them. In germline, CDR1 is SGHNT, CDR2 YYREEE (reference sequence). CDR3 in amino acids: CASSSRDSGNTIYF. In DNA, the CDR3 is TGTGCCAGCAGCTCCAGGGACTCTGGAAACACCATATATTTT.

The chain couples TRBV28 to TRBJ1-2, with 7 bases that match TRBD1. The CDR3 extends over 14 amino acids. J gave up 4 bases and V 6 bases, and 8 bases lay outside the gene matches. Per the germline V gene, CDR1 is MDHEN and CDR2 is SYDVKM. The CDR3, as DNA: TGTGCCAGCAGACCAGACAGGGCGTTCTATGGCTACACCTTC. Protein: CASRPDRAFYGYTF.

The J gene is TRBJ2-7, the V gene TRBV27; possible D gene TRBD2, 5 bases. The CDR3 sequence is 15 residues long. Germline lookup yields CDR1 MNHEY and CDR2 SMNVEV (reference sequence). V was shortened by 6 bases and J by 6 bases, with 21 bases between the two germline ends. CDR3 nucleotides: TGTGCCAGCAGCTCCGCCCGAGGCGGGTGGGGCGAGCAGTACTTC. Translation gives CASSSARGGWGEQYF.